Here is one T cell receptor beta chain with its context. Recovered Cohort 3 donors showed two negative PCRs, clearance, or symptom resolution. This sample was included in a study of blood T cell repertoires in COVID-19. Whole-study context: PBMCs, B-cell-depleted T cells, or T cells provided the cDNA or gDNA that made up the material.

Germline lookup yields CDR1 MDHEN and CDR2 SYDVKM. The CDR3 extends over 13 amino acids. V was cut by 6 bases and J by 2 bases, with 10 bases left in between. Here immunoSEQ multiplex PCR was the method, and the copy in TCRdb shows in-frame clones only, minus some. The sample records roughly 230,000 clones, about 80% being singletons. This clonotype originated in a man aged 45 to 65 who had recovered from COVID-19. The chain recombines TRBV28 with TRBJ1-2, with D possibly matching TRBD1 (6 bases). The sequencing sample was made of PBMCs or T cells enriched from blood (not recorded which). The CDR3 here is CASRSGGNYGYTF. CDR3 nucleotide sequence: TGTGCCAGCAGGTCGGGGGGCAACTATGGCTACACCTTC.